Presented here are 29 T cell receptor beta chains from one specimen sequenced in a study of T cell clusters in autoimmune cytopenias. TRB was amplified from roughly 250 ng of peripheral blood genomic DNA per sample. One tube held mixed TRB-A and TRB-B primer pools for touch-down PCR. TCRdb reprocessed the multiplex PCR reads; each CDR3 protein has one entry and no DNA is given. Its table records some 2,000 distinct CDR3 sequences. The sequenced material came from peripheral blood. Receptor source: a human donor with an autoimmune cytopenia or autoimmune hepatitis (not recorded which).

This clonotype counts as medium-sized by frequency. CDR3 amino acids: CASTQGRGEQFF. This rearrangement joins TRBV6-1 to TRBJ2-1; without DNA, the TCRdb call of TRBD2 cannot be checked. Germline V lookup: CDR1 MNHNS, CDR2 SASEGT. This CDR3 contains 12 residues.

Frequency places this clonotype as medium-sized (0.01 to 0.1%). V and J are TRBV27 and TRBJ1-6; the D gene TCRdb calls, TRBD1, cannot be checked with no DNA. Germline-derived CDR1 and CDR2 are MNHEY and SMNVEV (reference sequence). The CDR3 length is 14 residues. CDR3 sequence reads: CASSLQQGNSPLHF.

The rearrangement links TRBV7-6 to TRBJ1-1; TCRdb picks TRBD1, but there is no DNA to check that call. Germline loops: CDR1 SGHVS, CDR2 FNYEAQ. The CDR3 loop spans 15 amino acids. CDR3: CASSLLAGGRTEAFF.

Judged by frequency, this clonotype is medium-sized. The rearrangement joins TRBV19 to TRBJ1-5; TCRdb's assignment of TRBD1 cannot be checked, as there is no DNA. The CDR3 spans 15 residues. CDR1 and CDR2 (germline): LNHDA, SQIVND (reference sequence). The chain's CDR3 is CASCDRGAGNQPQHF. Full variable domain (missing parts from reference TRBV19 and TRBJ1-5): DGGITQSPKYLFRKEGQNVTLSCEQNLNHDAMYWYRQDPGQGLRLIYYSQIVNDFQKGDIAEGYSVSREKKESFPLTVTSAQKNPTAFYLCASCDRGAGNQPQHFGDGTRLSIL.

Its frequency marks this clonotype as medium-sized. This chain links TRBV27 with TRBJ2-3; without DNA, the TCRdb call of TRBD2 cannot be checked. CDR1 is MNHEY and CDR2 is SMNVEV in the germline V gene (reference sequence). This CDR3 comprises 15 residues. Here the CDR3 reads CASSPGTSGTDTQYF.

Frequency places this clonotype as medium-sized. The chain uses TRBV6-2 or TRBV6-3 and TRBJ2-3; TCRdb designates TRBD2, a call that cannot be tested without DNA. Germline V CDR1 and CDR2: MNHEY, SVGEGT. CDR3 size: 18 residues. The CDR3 spells CASSYSSRASGGTDTQYF.

The rearrangement uses TRBV5-1 and TRBJ1-1; TCRdb indicates TRBD1, and absent DNA this call remains unverified. The germline gives CDR1 SGHRS, CDR2 YFSETQ. The CDR3 sequence is 15 residues long. The CDR3 sequence: CASSLTGGEGTEAFF.

This chain joins TRBV7-6 and TRBJ2-2; checking the TCRdb D call of TRBD1 is not possible without DNA. There are 14 residues in the CDR3. Germline CDR1 and CDR2: SGHVS and FNYEAQ. CDR3: CASSQEGSAGELFF.

This clonotype is classed as large by frequency. The chain has TRBV29-1 and TRBJ2-5; TCRdb proposes TRBD1, but this gene call is untestable without DNA. The germline gives CDR1 SQVTM, CDR2 ANQGSEA. CDR3 size: 14 residues. Here the CDR3 reads CSVPLWAGKETQYF.

Judged by frequency, this clonotype is medium-sized. The rearrangement uses TRBV15 and TRBJ2-5; the TCRdb call, TRBD2, lacks DNA for checking. Per germline, CDR1 LNHNV and CDR2 YYDKDF (reference sequence). This CDR3 comprises 13 residues. The CDR3 loop is CATSTPLRRTQYF.

This sequence joins TRBV5-4 and TRBJ2-5; lacking DNA, the TRBD1 call made by TCRdb goes unchecked. Germline CDR1 is SGHNT and CDR2 is YYREEE (reference sequence). The CDR3 is 16 residues long. The CDR3 sequence is CASRPRDREFQETQYF. The full variable domain, rest sourced from reference TRBV5-4 and TRBJ2-5, is ETGVTQSPTHLIKTRGQQVTLRCSSQSGHNTVSWYQQALGQGPQFIFQYYREEENGRGNFPPRFSGLQFPNYSSELNVNALELDDSALYLCASRPRDREFQETQYFGPGTRLLVL.

This clonotype is identified as medium-sized from frequency. The rearrangement joins TRBV6-4 to TRBJ2-2; TCRdb's assignment of TRBD1 cannot be checked, as there is no DNA. This CDR3 spans 14 amino acids. Germline assignment: CDR1 MRHNA and CDR2 SNTAGT. The CDR3 spells CASSVGGDTGELFF.

The chain employs TRBV7-9 and TRBJ1-1. Germline V gene sequence: CDR1 SEHNR, CDR2 FQNEAQ (reference sequence). The CDR3 spans 11 residues. Here the CDR3 reads CASTMNTEAFF.

The rearrangement uses TRBV20-1 and TRBJ2-3; the D call of TRBD1 rests on TCRdb alone, since no DNA is present to check it. CDR3 length: 15 amino acids. CDR1 and CDR2 from the germline V gene are DFQATT and SNEGSKA (reference sequence). The CDR3 spells CSARKGGGISDTQYF.

V is TRBV20-1 and J is TRBJ2-7; the TRBD2 assignment by TCRdb is unverifiable without DNA. CDR3 length: 15 amino acids. CDR1 and CDR2 (germline): DFQATT, SNEGSKA (reference sequence). This CDR3 reads CSARDQGSGTYEQYF.

Frequency places this clonotype as medium-sized. This chain connects TRBV10-3 to TRBJ2-2; the TRBD1 assignment by TCRdb is unverifiable without DNA. There are 15 residues in the CDR3. CDR1 and CDR2 from the germline V gene are ENHRY and SYGVKD. Here the CDR3 reads CAISPGQGGTGELFF.

The CDR3 loop is CASSWSDLLNTGELFF. The chain carries TRBV5-1 and TRBJ2-2. Germline V lookup: CDR1 SGHRS, CDR2 YFSETQ. This CDR3 contains 16 residues.

This chain joins TRBV11-2 and TRBJ1-1. The CDR3 runs 13 residues. Per the germline V gene, CDR1 is SGHAT and CDR2 is FQNNGV. CDR3 amino acids: CASSPQVNTEAFF.

The chain is built from TRBV6-1 and TRBJ2-5; the D gene TCRdb calls, TRBD1, cannot be checked with no DNA. There are 14 residues in the CDR3. Germline V gives CDR1 MNHNS, CDR2 SASEGT. CDR3 in amino acids: CASRVGGAGETQYF.

This clonotype is identified as medium-sized from frequency. The chain combines TRBV5-6 with TRBJ2-1; TCRdb designates TRBD1, a call that cannot be tested without DNA. CDR3 length: 16 amino acids. CDR1 SGHDT and CDR2 YYEEEE come from the germline V gene. The CDR3 spells CASSLAGGAAYNEQFF.

This chain connects TRBV7-2 to TRBJ1-2; TCRdb selects TRBD1, and the lack of DNA leaves this call unchecked. The CDR3 has 15 amino acids. Germline loops: CDR1 SGHTA, CDR2 FQGNSA. CDR3 sequence: CASSSQGRGYYGYTF.

V usage is TRBV7-2 and J usage is TRBJ1-3. This CDR3 contains 15 residues. Germline assignment: CDR1 SGHTA and CDR2 FQGNSA. This CDR3 is CASSLAGRSGNTIYF.

This clonotype is identified as medium-sized from frequency. The chain employs TRBV12-3 or TRBV12-4 and TRBJ1-5. The CDR3 runs to 13 residues. CDR3 region: CASSLILNQPQHF.

The rearrangement uses TRBV6-5 and TRBJ2-3; TCRdb gives TRBD2 as the D gene, but with no DNA this cannot be confirmed. The CDR3 extends over 16 amino acids. The germline V gene encodes CDR1 MNHEY and CDR2 SVGAGI. The CDR3 is CASGLSVAGGTDTQYF.

This clonotype shows up as medium-sized by frequency. This chain joins TRBV5-5 and TRBJ1-2. Germline CDR1 and CDR2: SGHKS and YYEKEE (reference sequence). This CDR3 region has 13 residues. The CDR3 spells CASSLFGGDGYTF.

According to its frequency, this clonotype is medium-sized. The V gene is TRBV10-3, the J gene TRBJ2-7; TCRdb lists TRBD1, though no DNA is available to test this call. This CDR3 spans 13 amino acids. The germline V gene encodes CDR1 ENHRY and CDR2 SYGVKD. This chain's CDR3 is CAIGGANTYEQYF.

The rearrangement joins TRBV20-1 to TRBJ2-5; TCRdb's D call, TRBD1, is unchecked because there is no DNA. The CDR3 is 16 amino acids. The germline gives CDR1 DFQATT, CDR2 SNEGSKA (reference sequence). The CDR3 here is CSARDRGRGFGETQYF.

By frequency, this clonotype registers medium-sized. The genes are TRBV6-6 and TRBJ2-7; TCRdb designates TRBD2, a call that cannot be tested without DNA. This CDR3 has 15 residues. CDR1 and CDR2 from the germline V gene are MNHNY and SVGAGI (reference sequence). Here the CDR3 reads CASSYLTSGLAEQYF.

V and J are TRBV5-1 and TRBJ1-6. This CDR3 has 14 amino acids. Germline CDR1 reads SGHRS; CDR2 reads YFSETQ. This chain's CDR3 is CASSYVPENSPLHF.